The clone carrying this T cell receptor (beta chain) was counted once. Its antigen is as yet unknown. Using immunoSEQ multiplex PCR, the repertoire was profiled, and TCRdb retains in-frame clones only, with some absent. The data show 52,000 or so clones, around 80% seen once. This sample was taken from a study of radiotherapy plus CTLA-4 blockade in lung cancer. Study overall: Objective response was observed in 18% of patients, and disease control in just over 30%. Study conclusions and caveats: Blood-borne expansion of tumor-derived TCR clones followed radiotherapy plus ipilimumab. According to reports, early shifts in blood T cell clones, alongside interferon-beta, forecast response most accurately.

The source material was peripheral blood, sampled from a patient treated with radiotherapy plus ipilimumab. The sequence derives from a human donor with non-small cell lung cancer whose response to radiotherapy plus ipilimumab could not be evaluated.

CDR3 bases: TGTGCCAGTAGTATAGGAGGTACGGGGTCCTACGAGCAGTACTTC. Encoded protein: CASSIGGTGSYEQYF. The V call is TRBV19, the J call TRBJ2-7; D may be TRBD2 (5 bases). There are 15 residues in the CDR3. Germline CDR1 and CDR2: LNHDA and SQIVND (reference sequence). Trimming took 1 base from V and 1 from J, leaving 11 bases between them.